The 20 T cell receptor beta chains below were found in one sample sequenced in a study of radiotherapy plus CTLA-4 blockade in lung cancer. Sequencing was performed with immunoSEQ multiplex PCR; in TCRdb, only in-frame clones are kept and a portion is missing. The data hold around 44,000 clones, with approximately 86% observed a single time. The sample was peripheral blood, taken from a patient treated with radiotherapy plus ipilimumab. The receptors were gathered from a human donor with non-small cell lung cancer that progressed on radiotherapy plus ipilimumab. Some clones in this sample may be carry-over from other donors' samples.

The gene calls are TRBV9 and TRBJ2-1; D gene uncertain. Trimming stripped 0 bases from V and 4 bases from J, with 8 bases between. This CDR3 region has 14 residues. Per germline, CDR1 SGDLS and CDR2 YYNGEE. CDR3 DNA sequence: TGTGCCAGCAGCGTAGCATCACTTTACAATGAGCAGTTCTTC. Protein: CASSVASLYNEQFF.

The chain employs TRBV25-1 and TRBJ2-7; tentative D call: TRBD1 (6 bases). V was trimmed by 5 bases and J by 3 bases, leaving 14 bases between them. Germline CDR1 and CDR2: MGHDK and SYGVNS. The CDR3 is 14 amino acids. CDR3 protein: CASSLWGRDYEQYF. CDR3 DNA: TGTGCCAGCAGTTTGTGGGGGCGCGACTACGAGCAGTACTTC.

The chain links TRBV6-6 to TRBJ2-3; 7 bases align to TRBD1. CDR1 is MNHNY and CDR2 is SVGAGI in the germline V gene (reference sequence). The CDR3 consists of 15 residues. V lost 2 bases, J lost 3 bases, and 5 bases stayed unmatched. The CDR3 region is CASSYADRVTDTQYF. The CDR3 DNA follows: TGTGCCAGCAGTTACGCCGACAGGGTGACAGATACGCAGTATTTT.

The chain carries TRBV7-2 and TRBJ2-3, with D possibly matching TRBD2 (6 bases). V lost 1 base and J lost 2, with 10 bases in between. This CDR3 is 15 amino acids long. Looked up from germline, CDR1 is SGHTA and CDR2 is FQGNSA. CDR3: CASSLVGGNTDTQYF. The CDR3 DNA reads as TGTGCCAGCAGCTTAGTAGGCGGGAACACAGATACGCAGTATTTT.

The chain combines TRBV19 with TRBJ1-1; 8 nucleotides line up with TRBD1. Germline CDR1 and CDR2: LNHDA and SQIVND (reference sequence). This CDR3 comprises 14 residues. Germline trimming cut 4 bases from V and 3 bases from J; bases unmatched to any gene: 4. CDR3 region: CASSRDRSYTEAFF. CDR3 nucleotide sequence: TGTGCCAGTAGTAGGGACAGGTCATACACTGAAGCTTTCTTT.

V usage is TRBV6-5 and J usage is TRBJ2-7; D might be TRBD2 (6 bases). Trimming cost V 7 bases and J 2 bases, with 15 bases left between them. Germline V gene lookup returns CDR1 MNHEY and CDR2 SVGAGI. The CDR3 has 14 residues. The CDR3 reads CASKLATMTYEQYF. The CDR3 DNA sequence: TGTGCCAGCAAACTAGCTACCATGACCTACGAGCAGTACTTC.

The rearrangement links TRBV30 to TRBJ1-2, with D tentatively TRBD1 (5 bases). V lost 0 bases, J lost 4 bases, and 9 bases lay in between. Germline V lookup: CDR1 GTSNPN, CDR2 SVGIG (reference sequence). This CDR3 has 13 amino acids. CDR3 coding DNA: TGTGCCTGGAGTGTTCGGGGGAGCTATGGCTACACCTTC. Its translation: CAWSVRGSYGYTF.

V and J are TRBV25-1 and TRBJ1-1; D is unresolved. Germline lookup yields CDR1 MGHDK and CDR2 SYGVNS. The V end was cut by 3 bases, the J end by 7 bases, with 12 bases between. The CDR3 has 13 residues. The CDR3 nucleotides are TGTGCCAGCAGTGATCGCGGCAGTTTTGAAGCTTTCTTT. Translated, it gives CASSDRGSFEAFF.

The chain is built from TRBV5-4 and TRBJ2-1, with 8 nucleotides matching TRBD1. Germline V gives CDR1 SGHNT, CDR2 YYREEE (reference sequence). The CDR3 has 14 amino acids. Losses at the gene ends were 4 bases for V and 4 bases for J; bases not matched to a gene: 4. The DNA for the CDR3 is TGTGCCAGCAGCCCGGACAGGGCGTACAATGAGCAGTTCTTC. Protein: CASSPDRAYNEQFF.

This clone was detected only once. The chain is built from TRBV5-1 and TRBJ1-1; 9 bases map to TRBD1. CDR1 is SGHRS, CDR2 YFSETQ, per germline. V trimming: 4 bases; J trimming: 5 bases; junction bases outside the gene matches: 9. This CDR3 is 15 amino acids long. The CDR3 DNA is TGCGCCAGCAGCGCCCTACCCGACAGGGGGACTGAAGCTTTCTTT. Protein product: CASSALPDRGTEAFF.

This rearrangement joins TRBV5-1 to TRBJ1-1, with TRBD1 identical over 7 bases. The CDR3 consists of 14 residues. With 4 bases clipped from V and 1 base from J, the junction kept 4 bases outside the gene matches. Germline V gene lookup returns CDR1 SGHRS and CDR2 YFSETQ. CDR3 region: CASSTGQRNTEAFF. CDR3 sequence (DNA): TGCGCCAGCAGCACGGGACAGCGGAACACTGAAGCTTTCTTT.

This clone was found once. The V gene is TRBV18, the J gene TRBJ2-3; 7 bases are shared with TRBD1. Germline V gives CDR1 KGHSH, CDR2 LQKENI. Unmatched junction bases numbered 10, after V lost 3 bases and J lost 4 bases. The length of the CDR3 is 16 residues. The CDR3 sequence: CASSPSYRGDADTQYF. The CDR3 DNA reads as TGTGCCAGCTCACCGTCGTACAGGGGTGATGCAGATACGCAGTATTTT.

The chain recombines TRBV10-3 with TRBJ2-1, with 13 bases aligning to TRBD2. V shed 6 bases and J 5 bases; nucleotides not matched to a gene: 4. The CDR3 is made up of 15 amino acids. Germline lookup yields CDR1 ENHRY and CDR2 SYGVKD. The CDR3 sequence: CAIRLTSGGNNEQFF. CDR3 in DNA: TGTGCCATCAGGCTGACTAGCGGGGGGAACAATGAGCAGTTCTTC.

The chain is built from TRBV4-1 and TRBJ2-7; the match to TRBD2 covers 11 bases. The J segment lost 7 bases and the V segment lost 2 bases, leaving 7 bases of the junction unmatched. Looked up from germline, CDR1 is MGHRA and CDR2 is YSYEKL. CDR3 size: 15 residues. The CDR3 region is CASSQPGLAVGEQYF. In nucleotides, the CDR3 is TGCGCCAGCAGCCAACCGGGACTAGCGGTAGGGGAGCAGTACTTC.

V is TRBV6-4 and J is TRBJ2-3; 12 nucleotides line up with TRBD2. With V trimmed by 3 bases and J by 5 bases, 0 bases remained unmatched. CDR3 length equals 14 residues. CDR1 and CDR2 from the germline V gene are MRHNA and SNTAGT. CDR3 residues: CASSEGLAGDTQYF. The CDR3 DNA sequence: TGTGCCAGCAGTGAGGGACTAGCGGGAGATACGCAGTATTTT.

The chain is built from TRBV7-6 and TRBJ2-7; TRBD2 aligns across 13 bases. V shed 1 base and J 5 bases; nucleotides not matched to a gene: 5. Germline CDR1 is SGHVS and CDR2 is FNYEAQ. The CDR3 covers 16 residues. The CDR3 reads CASSLGGLAGVDEQYF. The CDR3 DNA reads as TGTGCCAGCAGCTTAGGAGGACTAGCGGGAGTTGACGAGCAGTACTTC.

The chain joins TRBV4-1 to TRBJ2-7; 11 positions agree with TRBD2. V was pared by 2 bases and J by 3 bases, with 9 bases of the junction left unmatched. The CDR3 has 17 residues. The V gene's germline CDR1 is MGHRA and CDR2 YSYEKL. This CDR3 is CASSQNTPTSGGYEQYF. CDR3 DNA: TGCGCCAGCAGCCAAAACACCCCCACTAGCGGGGGCTACGAGCAGTACTTC.

The chain carries TRBV12-5 and TRBJ1-2; a possible D gene is TRBD1 (5 bases). Trimming left V 6 bases short and J 6 bases short, with 17 bases between. Germline V gene sequence: CDR1 LGHNT, CDR2 FRNRAP. The CDR3 spans 14 residues. The CDR3 DNA follows: TGTGCTAGTGGGTACATCCTCGGCAGGGATGGCTACACCTTC. Amino acids: CASGYILGRDGYTF.

The chain is built from TRBV5-5 and TRBJ1-1; D possibly corresponds to TRBD1 (5 bases). This CDR3 comprises 16 residues. The V gene lost 0 bases and the J gene lost 2 bases, with 14 bases spanning the gap. CDR1 is SGHKS and CDR2 is YYEKEE in the germline V gene (reference sequence). CDR3 amino acids: CASSLGYRYPNTEAFF. As DNA, the CDR3 is TGTGCCAGCAGCTTGGGCTACAGGTATCCTAACACTGAAGCTTTCTTT.

The V and J genes are TRBV16 and TRBJ1-2; D is undetermined. The germline CDR1 and CDR2 sequences are KGHSY and FQNENV. Trimming took 2 bases from V and 7 from J, leaving 11 bases between them. This CDR3 spans 13 amino acids. The CDR3 is CASSQQALPGYTF. The CDR3 DNA follows: TGTGCCAGCAGCCAACAGGCCCTGCCTGGCTACACCTTC. Based on the CDR3 plus reference TRBV16 and TRBJ1-2, the full variable domain is GEEVAQTPKHLVRGEGQKAKLYCAPIKGHSYVFWYQQVLKNEFKFLISFQNENVFDETGMPKERFSAKCLPNSPCSLEIQATKLEDSAVYFCASSQQALPGYTFGSGTRLTVV.